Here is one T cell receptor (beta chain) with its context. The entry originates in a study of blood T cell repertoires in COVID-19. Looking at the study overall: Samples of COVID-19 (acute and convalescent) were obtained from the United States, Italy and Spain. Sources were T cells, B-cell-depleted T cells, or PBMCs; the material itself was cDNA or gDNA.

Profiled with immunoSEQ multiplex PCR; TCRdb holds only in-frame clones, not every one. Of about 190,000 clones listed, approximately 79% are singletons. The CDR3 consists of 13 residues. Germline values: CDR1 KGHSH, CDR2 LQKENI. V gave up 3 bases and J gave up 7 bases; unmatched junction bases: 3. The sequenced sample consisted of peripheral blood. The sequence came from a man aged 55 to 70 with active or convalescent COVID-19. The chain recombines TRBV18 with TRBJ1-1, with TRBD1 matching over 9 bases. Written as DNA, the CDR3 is TGTGCCAGCTCACCGGGACAGGGAATTGAAGCTTTCTTT. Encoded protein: CASSPGQGIEAFF. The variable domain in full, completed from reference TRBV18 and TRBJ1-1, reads NAGVMQNPRHLVRRRGQEARLRCSPMKGHSHVYWYRQLPEEGLKFMVYLQKENIIDESGMPKERFSAEFPKEGPSILRIQQVVRGDSAAYFCASSPGQGIEAFFGQGTRLTVV.